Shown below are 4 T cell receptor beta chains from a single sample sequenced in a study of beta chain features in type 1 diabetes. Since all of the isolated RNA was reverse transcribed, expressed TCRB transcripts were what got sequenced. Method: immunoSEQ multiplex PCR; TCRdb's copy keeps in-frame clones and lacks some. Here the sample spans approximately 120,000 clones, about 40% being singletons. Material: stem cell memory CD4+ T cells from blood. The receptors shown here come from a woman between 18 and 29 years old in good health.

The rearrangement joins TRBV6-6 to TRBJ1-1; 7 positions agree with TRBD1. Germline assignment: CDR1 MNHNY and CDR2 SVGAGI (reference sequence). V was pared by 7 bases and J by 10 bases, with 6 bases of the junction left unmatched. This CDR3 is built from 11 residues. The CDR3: CASKRDSGAFF. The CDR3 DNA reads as TGTGCCAGCAAACGGGACAGTGGAGCTTTCTTT.

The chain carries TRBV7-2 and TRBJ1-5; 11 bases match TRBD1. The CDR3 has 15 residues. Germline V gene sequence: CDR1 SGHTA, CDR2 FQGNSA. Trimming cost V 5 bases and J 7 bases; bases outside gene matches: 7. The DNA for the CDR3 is TGTGCCAGCAGCCCTACTGGACAGGGGGCACAGCCCCAGCATTTT. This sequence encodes CASSPTGQGAQPQHF.

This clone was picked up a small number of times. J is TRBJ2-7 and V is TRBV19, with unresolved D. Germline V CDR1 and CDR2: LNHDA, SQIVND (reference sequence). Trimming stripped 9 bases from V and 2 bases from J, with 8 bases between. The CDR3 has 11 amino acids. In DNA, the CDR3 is TGTGCCAGCGGGTTTACCTACGAGCAGTACTTC. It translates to CASGFTYEQYF.

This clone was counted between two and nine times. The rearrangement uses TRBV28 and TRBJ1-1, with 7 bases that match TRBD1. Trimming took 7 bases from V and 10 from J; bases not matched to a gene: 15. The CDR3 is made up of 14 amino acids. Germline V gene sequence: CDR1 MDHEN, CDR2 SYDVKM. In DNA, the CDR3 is TGTGCCAGCATCCTCCAGACGGGACAGTTCTCAGCTTTCTTT. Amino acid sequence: CASILQTGQFSAFF.